Shown below are 17 T cell receptor beta chains from a single sample sequenced in a study of blood T cell repertoires in COVID-19 (dated by TCRdb to 2020 to 2022). The protocol used for the library was the immunoSEQ multiplex PCR assay. Drawn from immuneACCESS, this table holds only the in-frame rearrangements with V and J called that TCRdb kept. Clones are partly lost; checked studies trace under half to an unresolved V gene and leave the rest unexplained. This sample gives 250,000 to 350,000 clones in total; around 85% of them show up just once. The top ten constitute 2% to 2.5% of the sample. The source material was peripheral blood. The receptors were gathered from a woman in her 30s who had recovered from COVID-19.

CDR3 in DNA: TGCGCCAGCAGCTTTAAGGGGGGGGACGAGCAGTACTTC. This gives the protein CASSFKGGDEQYF. The chain joins TRBV5-1 to TRBJ2-7, with D possibly TRBD2 on 7 matching bases. This CDR3 region has 13 residues. Per the germline V gene, CDR1 is SGHRS and CDR2 is YFSETQ. V lost 2 bases and J lost 5, with 11 bases in between.

This clone was picked up one time. The chain couples TRBV11-2 to TRBJ2-7, with 9 bases matching TRBD1. After removal of 1 base from V and 2 bases from J, the junction contained 3 bases not matched to a gene. CDR3 length: 15 amino acids. The germline gives CDR1 SGHAT, CDR2 FQNNGV. CDR3 DNA: TGTGCCAGCAGCTTAGGCGGGGACAGGGCCTACGAGCAGTACTTC. Translating gives CASSLGGDRAYEQYF.

The genes are TRBV4-2 and TRBJ1-2; tentatively, D is TRBD1 (6 bases). The CDR3 totals 17 residues. Looked up from germline, CDR1 is LGHNA and CDR2 is YNFKEQ. The V gene lost 0 bases and the J gene lost 2 bases, with 16 bases spanning the gap. The CDR3 region is CASSQEVQGTLNYGYTF. The CDR3 coding sequence is TGTGCCAGCAGCCAAGAAGTACAAGGGACACTAAACTATGGCTACACCTTC.

The gene calls are TRBV21-1 and TRBJ2-1; TRBD2 was called by the table and not checked on the DNA. TRBV21-1 is termed a pseudogene. This CDR3 has 15 residues. CDR3 nucleotides: TGTGCCAGCAGCCCCCGACCACACCTGAGGGATGAGCAGTTCTTC. Translation: CASSPRPHLRDEQFF.

This chain uses TRBV5-4 with TRBJ2-3; 7 bases match TRBD2. The junction had 16 bases not matched to a gene; V was cut back by 4 bases and J by 5 bases. The CDR3 contains 17 residues. Germline-derived CDR1 and CDR2 are SGHNT and YYREEE (reference sequence). CDR3 sequence reads: CASSPWMWGRGGDTQYF. In nucleotides, the CDR3 is TGTGCCAGCAGCCCGTGGATGTGGGGGAGGGGCGGAGATACGCAGTATTTT.

This chain links TRBV24-1 with TRBJ1-1; D is uncertain. V was cut by 1 base and J by 8 bases, with 7 bases left in between. This CDR3 has 12 amino acids. Germline lookup yields CDR1 KGHDR and CDR2 SFDVKD. DNA for the CDR3: TGTGCCACCAGTGATTTAGGCGGAGAAGCTTTCTTT. Amino acids: CATSDLGGEAFF.

Written as DNA, the CDR3 is TGTGCCAGCAGCTTAGAGCGGGAGGCCGGGGAGCTGTTTTTT. Residues: CASSLEREAGELFF. The gene calls are TRBV7-2 and TRBJ2-2; TRBD2 matches 9 bases. The CDR3 has 14 amino acids. V was clipped by 1 base and J by 6 bases; unmatched bases: 0. The germline V gene encodes CDR1 SGHTA and CDR2 FQGNSA.

The chain is built from TRBV15 and TRBJ2-5, with 12 bases identical to TRBD2. This CDR3 comprises 15 residues. The germline gives CDR1 LNHNV, CDR2 YYDKDF (reference sequence). Unmatched junction bases numbered 0, after V lost 1 base and J lost 3 bases. This CDR3 reads CATSRGTSGEETQYF. CDR3 bases: TGTGCCACCAGCAGAGGGACTAGCGGGGAAGAGACCCAGTACTTC.

This clone was observed a few times. The V call is TRBV12-3 or TRBV12-4, the J call TRBJ1-1; D ambiguous. V lost 0 bases to trimming and J lost 6 bases, with 5 bases between them. CDR3 length equals 12 residues. The CDR3 region is CASSLAAAEAFF. The CDR3 DNA sequence: TGTGCCAGCAGTTTAGCGGCGGCTGAAGCTTTCTTT.

V gene TRBV4-3 combines with J gene TRBJ2-7; 13 positions match TRBD2. This CDR3 comprises 15 residues. Germline assignment: CDR1 LGHNA and CDR2 YSLEER. Trimming cost V 4 bases and J 5 bases; bases outside gene matches: 5. CDR3: CASSPGLAGDNEQYF. The CDR3 bases are TGCGCCAGCAGCCCAGGACTAGCGGGAGACAACGAGCAGTACTTC.

As DNA, the CDR3 is TGTGCCAGCAGCCAAGAGGGACTAGGGTACGAGCAGTACTTC. Its translation: CASSQEGLGYEQYF. V gene TRBV3-1 (or the pseudogene TRBV3-2) combines with J gene TRBJ2-7; TRBD2 agrees at 8 bases. Trimming took 0 bases from V and 4 from J; bases not matched to a gene: 2. Germline assignment: CDR1 LGHDT and CDR2 YNNKEL (reference sequence). This CDR3 has 14 amino acids.

This chain connects TRBV29-1 to TRBJ2-7; 7 positions agree with TRBD1. V lost 6 bases, J lost 1 base, and 3 bases stayed unmatched. CDR1 and CDR2 from the germline V gene are SQVTM and ANQGSEA. This CDR3 has 12 residues. The chain's CDR3 is CSVKTGSYEQYF. Here the CDR3 DNA reads TGCAGCGTAAAGACAGGGTCCTACGAGCAGTACTTC.

This clone has only one observation. Other DNA sequences in the sample encode the same CDR3. The V and J genes are TRBV7-8 and TRBJ1-6; 7 bases match TRBD1. J gave up 7 bases and V 1 base, and 1 base lay outside the gene matches. The CDR3 covers 14 residues. CDR1 is SGHVS, CDR2 FQNEAQ, per germline. The CDR3 is CASSLGDSNSPLHF. CDR3 DNA: TGTGCCAGCAGCTTAGGGGACAGCAATTCACCCCTCCACTTT.

The chain is built from TRBV12-3 or TRBV12-4 and TRBJ1-1; 9 positions agree with TRBD1. This CDR3 is built from 12 residues. After removal of 4 bases from V and 10 bases from J, the junction contained 4 bases not matched to a gene. The DNA for the CDR3 is TGTGCCAGCAGTTGGAACAGGGGGCGAGCTTTCTTT. Its protein product is CASSWNRGRAFF.

The chain couples TRBV6-5 to TRBJ2-4, with D unclear. Germline V CDR1 and CDR2: MNHEY, SVGAGI. V lost 4 bases to trimming and J lost 0 bases, with 10 bases between them. This CDR3 contains 15 residues. The DNA of the CDR3 is TGTGCCAGCAGTTTGGGCAGCCCAGCCAAAAACATTCAGTACTTC. It specifies CASSLGSPAKNIQYF.

This clone was seen a handful of times. The V and J genes are TRBV20-1 and TRBJ1-6, with D possibly being TRBD1 (6 bases). From germline, CDR1 is DFQATT and CDR2 SNEGSKA (reference sequence). The CDR3 sequence is 14 residues long. V lost 3 bases and J 5 bases, leaving 11 bases between the germline ends. The CDR3 DNA is TGCAGTGCTAGTACAGGGATGGATAATTCACCCCTCCACTTT. It translates to CSASTGMDNSPLHF.

The chain joins TRBV5-4 to TRBJ2-1; TRBD2 matches 7 bases. The J segment lost 7 bases and the V segment lost 4 bases, leaving 8 bases of the junction unmatched. From germline, CDR1 is SGHNT and CDR2 YYREEE (reference sequence). This CDR3 spans 14 amino acids. CDR3 sequence: CASSLGGSLNEQFF. The CDR3 nucleotides read TGTGCCAGCAGCCTGGGCGGGAGTTTGAATGAGCAGTTCTTC.